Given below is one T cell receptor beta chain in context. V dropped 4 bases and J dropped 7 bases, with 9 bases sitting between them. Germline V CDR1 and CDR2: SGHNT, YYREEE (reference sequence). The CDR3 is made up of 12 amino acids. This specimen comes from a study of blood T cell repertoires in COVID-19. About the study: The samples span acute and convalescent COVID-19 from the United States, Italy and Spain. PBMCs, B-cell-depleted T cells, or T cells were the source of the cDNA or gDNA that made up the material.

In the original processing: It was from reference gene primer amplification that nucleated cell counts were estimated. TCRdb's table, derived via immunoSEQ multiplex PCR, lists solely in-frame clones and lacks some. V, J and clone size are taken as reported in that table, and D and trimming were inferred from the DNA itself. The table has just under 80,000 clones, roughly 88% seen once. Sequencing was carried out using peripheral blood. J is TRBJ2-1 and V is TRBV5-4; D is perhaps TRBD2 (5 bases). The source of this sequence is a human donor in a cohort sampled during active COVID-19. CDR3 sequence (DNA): TGTGCCAGCAGCCGGACTGATAATGAGCAGTTCTTC. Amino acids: CASSRTDNEQFF.